This TCR beta chain was retrieved from a study of blood T cell repertoires in COVID-19. Study-level information: Sites across the United States, Italy and Spain contributed samples from acute and convalescent COVID-19. Sample material is recorded as cDNA or gDNA derived from T cells, B-cell-depleted T cells, or PBMCs.

TCRdb's copy holds only in-frame clones and misses some; the assay was immunoSEQ multiplex PCR. The sample lists about 380,000 clones, roughly 90% occurring once. Germline CDR1 is SGHNT and CDR2 is YENEEA. CDR3 size: 13 residues. Between the trimmed V and J ends, which lost 1 base and 4 bases, there was a span of 7 bases. This clone was found once. This chain uses TRBV11-3 with TRBJ1-2; D not certain. The TCR was taken from a man aged 35-49 years with acute or convalescent COVID-19. The material sequenced was peripheral blood. For the CDR3, the DNA is TGTGCCAGCAGCTTAGCAACTGGCTATGGCTACACCTTC. It encodes CASSLATGYGYTF.